The 19 T cell receptor beta chains below come from one sample, sequenced in a study of blood T cells in healthy people across ages. Using a J-beta primer mix together with a sample-barcoded 5' primer, a second PCR was run for roughly 7 to 11 cycles. MiXCR, applied by TCRdb to the 5' RACE reads, yields one record per CDR3 protein. Altogether about 540,000 distinct CDR3 sequences are present, less than 25% being singletons, with the ten largest covering 8.5% to 9.5%. These records were also assigned to another study, of T cells of mothers and their children.

Sequences were obtained from blood. The receptors were sampled from a boy aged 5-17 years in good health.

Comment on this clonotype: Relative to the germline gene, one junction end is altered; a read error may explain this. The chain has TRBV28 and TRBJ1-2; D gene unclear. The CDR3 is 11 amino acids. Germline-derived CDR1 and CDR2 are MDHEN and SYDVKM. The CDR3 DNA follows: TGTGCCAGCAGTGACGGCTATGGCTACGCCTTC. As protein: CASSDGYGYAF.

The chain combines TRBV11-2 with TRBJ2-5; 8 nucleotides match TRBD1. The CDR3 covers 15 residues. Per the germline V gene, CDR1 is SGHAT and CDR2 is FQNNGV. The V gene end was trimmed by 3 bases and the J gene end by 4 bases; junction bases not matched to a gene: 7. The CDR3 DNA reads as TGTGCCAGCAGCTTGAACAGGGGGTTTGGAGAGACCCAGTACTTC. Its translation is CASSLNRGFGETQYF.

There are a few counts of this clonotype. J is TRBJ1-1 and V is TRBV7-2; TRBD1 aligns across 7 bases. CDR1 and CDR2 (germline): SGHTA, FQGNSA. The CDR3 spans 16 residues. The V gene end was trimmed by 5 bases and the J gene end by 2 bases; junction bases not matched to a gene: 11. The DNA for the CDR3 is TGTGCCAGCAGCCGACGGACAGGAACATCTAACACTGAAGCTTTCTTT. Residues: CASSRRTGTSNTEAFF.

The rearrangement uses TRBV7-9 and TRBJ1-5; TRBD1 agrees at 7 bases. This CDR3 is built from 16 residues. Germline assignment: CDR1 SEHNR and CDR2 FQNEAQ (reference sequence). V was pared by 1 base and J by 7 bases, with 10 bases of the junction left unmatched. The CDR3 is CASSLGDRPVDQPQHF. Written as DNA, the CDR3 is TGTGCCAGCAGCTTAGGGGACAGACCCGTCGACCAGCCCCAGCATTTT.

J is TRBJ2-3 and V is TRBV6-2 or TRBV6-3; D gene uncertain. There are 12 residues in the CDR3. Trimming removed 4 bases from V and 5 bases from J, with 7 bases in between. Germline CDR1 and CDR2: MNHEY and SVGEGT. CDR3 in DNA: TGTGCCAGCAGTTTACCGGAAGATACGCAGTATTTT. This encodes CASSLPEDTQYF.

V gene TRBV6-2 or TRBV6-3 combines with J gene TRBJ1-2; D gene unclear. CDR3 length equals 14 residues. V was shortened by 0 bases and J by 8 bases, with 13 bases between the two germline ends. Germline V gene data show CDR1 as MNHEY and CDR2 as SVGEGT. The chain's CDR3 is CASSYSSQNGGYTF. CDR3 coding DNA: TGTGCCAGCAGTTACTCGAGTCAGAACGGGGGCTACACCTTC.

V is TRBV6-6 and J is TRBJ1-6, with D perhaps TRBD1 (5 bases). V was cut by 0 bases and J by 9 bases, with 12 bases left in between. Germline V gene data show CDR1 as MNHNY and CDR2 as SVGAGI (reference sequence). The CDR3 spans 15 residues. Here the CDR3 DNA reads TGTGCCAGCAGTTACTCGAGCGGGGCCGGTTCACCCCTCCACTTT. Its translation: CASSYSSGAGSPLHF.

This chain joins TRBV6-1 and TRBJ2-7; 11 nucleotides match TRBD2. The CDR3 totals 15 residues. The germline V gene has CDR1 MNHNS and CDR2 SASEGT. V shed 2 bases, J shed 4 bases, and the junction held 4 bases outside the gene matches. The CDR3 nucleotides are TGTGCCAGCAGTGAAAGATTAGCGGGAGGGTACGAGCAGTACTTC. Protein product: CASSERLAGGYEQYF.

This clonotype occurred a few times. The conserved final phenylalanine or tryptophan is absent from the CDR3, which likely points to a read error. V and J are TRBV20-1 and TRBJ2-5; TRBD2 agrees at 15 bases. Germline-derived CDR1 and CDR2 are DFQATT and SNEGSKA (reference sequence). V shed 2 bases and J 5 bases; nucleotides not matched to a gene: 9. This CDR3 is 17 amino acids long. CDR3 loop: CSARYPGTSGGPETQYV. For the CDR3, the DNA is TGCAGTGCTAGATATCCGGGGACTAGCGGGGGGCCGGAGACCCAGTACGTC.

The chain uses TRBV29-1 and TRBJ2-7; either TRBD1 or TRBD2 may supply D (5 bases each). The CDR3 loop spans 11 amino acids. Germline assignment: CDR1 SQVTM and CDR2 ANQGSEA. V lost 3 bases, J lost 4 bases, and 7 bases lay in between. CDR3 nucleotides: TGCAGCGTTGATTGGGGGTACGAGCAGTACTTC. It codes for CSVDWGYEQYF.

This clonotype was observed a handful of times. The CDR3 nucleotides read TGTGCCAGCAGCTTATACAGCAGCTCCTACAATGAGCAGTTCTTC. This gives the protein CASSLYSSSYNEQFF. The genes are TRBV7-6 and TRBJ2-1; D ambiguous. Germline V CDR1 and CDR2: SGHVS, FNYEAQ. This CDR3 has 15 residues. Trimming stripped 2 bases from V and 0 bases from J, with 8 bases between.

The rearrangement links TRBV29-1 to TRBJ1-2; D might be TRBD1 (6 bases). Between the trimmed V and J ends, which lost 6 bases and 2 bases, there was a span of 16 bases. The germline gives CDR1 SQVTM, CDR2 ANQGSEA. CDR3 length equals 14 residues. The CDR3 DNA follows: TGCAGCGTAAAACAGGACAGCGGAAACTATGGCTACACCTTC. This translates into CSVKQDSGNYGYTF.

The genes are TRBV28 and TRBJ2-1; D not certain. The DNA end is more similar to TRBJ2-5, so the J call may be wrong. Germline CDR1 reads MDHEN; CDR2 reads SYDVKM. This CDR3 spans 12 amino acids. The chain's CDR3 is CASSLFGGTQYF. CDR3 sequence (DNA): TGTGCCAGCAGTTTATTTGGCGGGACCCAGTACTTC.

This clonotype has a count of ten or more. V gene TRBV5-1 combines with J gene TRBJ2-1, with 9 bases fitting TRBD2. Germline assignment: CDR1 SGHRS and CDR2 YFSETQ. The CDR3 runs to 16 residues. With 2 bases clipped from V and 6 bases from J, the junction kept 9 bases outside the gene matches. CDR3 protein: CASSFLPSGVGNEQFF. The CDR3 region has the DNA TGCGCCAGCAGCTTTCTTCCTAGCGGGGTTGGCAATGAGCAGTTCTTC.

This clonotype has a handful of counts. V gene TRBV7-9 combines with J gene TRBJ1-5; D is perhaps TRBD1 (6 bases). V was pared by 1 base and J by 0 bases, with 13 bases between. Looked up from germline, CDR1 is SEHNR and CDR2 is FQNEAQ (reference sequence). This CDR3 contains 17 residues. Here the CDR3 reads CASSLVGGPYSNQPQHF. In DNA, the CDR3 is TGTGCCAGCAGCTTAGTCGGGGGGCCGTATAGCAATCAGCCCCAGCATTTT.

This clonotype was counted between two and nine times. The chain has TRBV11-2 and TRBJ2-5, with a possible D match to TRBD2 (6 bases). The J call may be in error: the DNA end matches TRBJ2-7 better. In germline, CDR1 is SGHAT, CDR2 FQNNGV. The CDR3 extends over 15 amino acids. This CDR3 reads CASSQTSGLSAEQYF. For the CDR3, the DNA is TGTGCCAGCAGCCAAACTAGTGGACTATCTGCCGAGCAGTACTTC.

This chain uses TRBV6-1 with TRBJ2-7; D remains unclear. The V end was cut by 7 bases, the J end by 5 bases, with 12 bases between. Per the germline V gene, CDR1 is MNHNS and CDR2 is SASEGT. CDR3 length equals 12 residues. The DNA of the CDR3 is TGTGCCAGCAATGCTAAGTGGAACGAGCAGTACTTC. Its protein product is CASNAKWNEQYF.

This clonotype has a handful of counts. The V and J genes are TRBV3-1 and TRBJ2-7, with TRBD2 matching 8 bases. The CDR3 extends over 15 amino acids. CDR1 and CDR2 (germline): LGHDT, YNNKEL (reference sequence). Unmatched junction bases numbered 11, after V lost 3 bases and J lost 7 bases. The CDR3 DNA follows: TGTGCCAGCAGCCATTTGCCCTCGGGGGGGCGGGAGCAGTACTTC. Residues: CASSHLPSGGREQYF.

The chain has TRBV4-3 and TRBJ2-3; D ambiguous. V lost 3 bases to trimming and J lost 2 bases, with 6 bases between them. In germline, CDR1 is LGHNA, CDR2 YSLEER. CDR3 length: 13 residues. CDR3 amino acids: CASSQSYTDTQYF. The CDR3 DNA follows: TGCGCCAGCAGCCAGTCCTACACAGATACGCAGTATTTT.